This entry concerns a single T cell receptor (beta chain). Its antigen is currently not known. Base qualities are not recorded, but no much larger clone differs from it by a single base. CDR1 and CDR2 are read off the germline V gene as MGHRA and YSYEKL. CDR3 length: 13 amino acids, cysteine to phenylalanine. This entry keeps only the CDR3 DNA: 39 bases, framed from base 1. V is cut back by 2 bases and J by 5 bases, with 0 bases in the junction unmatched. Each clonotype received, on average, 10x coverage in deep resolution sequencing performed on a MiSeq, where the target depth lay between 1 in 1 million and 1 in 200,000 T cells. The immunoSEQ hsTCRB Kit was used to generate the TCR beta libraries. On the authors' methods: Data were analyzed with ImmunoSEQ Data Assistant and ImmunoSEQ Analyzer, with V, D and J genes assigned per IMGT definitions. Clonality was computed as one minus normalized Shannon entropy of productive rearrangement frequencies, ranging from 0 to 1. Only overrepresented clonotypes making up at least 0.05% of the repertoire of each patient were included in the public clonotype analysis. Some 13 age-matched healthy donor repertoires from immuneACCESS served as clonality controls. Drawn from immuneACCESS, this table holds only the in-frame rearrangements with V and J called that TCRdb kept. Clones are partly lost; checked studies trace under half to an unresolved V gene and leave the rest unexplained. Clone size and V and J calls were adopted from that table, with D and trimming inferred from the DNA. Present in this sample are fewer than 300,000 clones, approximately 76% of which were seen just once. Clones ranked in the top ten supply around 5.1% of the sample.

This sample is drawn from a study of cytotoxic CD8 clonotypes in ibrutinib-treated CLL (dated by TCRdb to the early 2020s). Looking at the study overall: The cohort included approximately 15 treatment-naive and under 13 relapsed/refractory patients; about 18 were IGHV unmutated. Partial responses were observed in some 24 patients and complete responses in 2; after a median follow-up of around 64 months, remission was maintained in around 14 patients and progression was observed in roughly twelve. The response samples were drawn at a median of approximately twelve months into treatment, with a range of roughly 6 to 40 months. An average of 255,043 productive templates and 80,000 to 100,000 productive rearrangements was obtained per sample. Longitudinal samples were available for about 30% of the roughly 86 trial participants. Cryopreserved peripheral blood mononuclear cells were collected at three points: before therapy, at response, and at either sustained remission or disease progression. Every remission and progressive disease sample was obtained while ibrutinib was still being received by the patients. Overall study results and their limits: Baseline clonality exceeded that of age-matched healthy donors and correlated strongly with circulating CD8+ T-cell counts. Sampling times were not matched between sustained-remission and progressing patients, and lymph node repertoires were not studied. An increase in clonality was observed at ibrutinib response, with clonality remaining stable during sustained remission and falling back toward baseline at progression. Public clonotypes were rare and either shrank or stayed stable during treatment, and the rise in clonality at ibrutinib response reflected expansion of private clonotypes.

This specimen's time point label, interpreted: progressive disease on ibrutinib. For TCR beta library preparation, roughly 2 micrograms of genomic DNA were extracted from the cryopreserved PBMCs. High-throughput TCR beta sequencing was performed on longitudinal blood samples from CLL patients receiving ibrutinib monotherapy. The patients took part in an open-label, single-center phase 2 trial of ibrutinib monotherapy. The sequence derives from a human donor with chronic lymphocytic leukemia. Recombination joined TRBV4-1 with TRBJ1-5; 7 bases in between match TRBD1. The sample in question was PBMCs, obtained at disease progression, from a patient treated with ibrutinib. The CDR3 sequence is CASSQTGDQPQHF. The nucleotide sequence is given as TGCGCCAGCAGCCAAACAGGGGATCAGCCCCAGCATTTT.